This T cell receptor (beta chain) is drawn from a study of identifying expanded T cells in peripheral blood. The study, taken as a whole, reports: Over two and four weeks, about 17 and 20 clones changed, versus roughly 1.2 between replicates. Variance in clone template counts between approximately two-week samples significantly increased with total template count across all healthy donors.

CDR3 length: 16 residues. Germline V gives CDR1 LGHNA, CDR2 YSLEER. V shed 1 base and J shed 5 bases, with 14 bases lying between them. For this clone: The target antigen is unknown.

Sequencing was performed with immunoSEQ multiplex PCR; in TCRdb, only in-frame clones are kept and a portion is missing. The sample records 90,000 or so clones, around 87% being singletons. During the collection period, no donor immune events like infections were recorded. This sequence was found in a person aged 18-69 years in good health. J is TRBJ1-4 and V is TRBV4-3; tentatively, D is TRBD1 (6 bases). The sequencing input was blood. The CDR3 loop reads CASSQAQGRRNEKLFF. The CDR3 bases are TGCGCCAGCAGCCAAGCACAGGGTCGACGGAATGAAAAACTGTTTTTT.